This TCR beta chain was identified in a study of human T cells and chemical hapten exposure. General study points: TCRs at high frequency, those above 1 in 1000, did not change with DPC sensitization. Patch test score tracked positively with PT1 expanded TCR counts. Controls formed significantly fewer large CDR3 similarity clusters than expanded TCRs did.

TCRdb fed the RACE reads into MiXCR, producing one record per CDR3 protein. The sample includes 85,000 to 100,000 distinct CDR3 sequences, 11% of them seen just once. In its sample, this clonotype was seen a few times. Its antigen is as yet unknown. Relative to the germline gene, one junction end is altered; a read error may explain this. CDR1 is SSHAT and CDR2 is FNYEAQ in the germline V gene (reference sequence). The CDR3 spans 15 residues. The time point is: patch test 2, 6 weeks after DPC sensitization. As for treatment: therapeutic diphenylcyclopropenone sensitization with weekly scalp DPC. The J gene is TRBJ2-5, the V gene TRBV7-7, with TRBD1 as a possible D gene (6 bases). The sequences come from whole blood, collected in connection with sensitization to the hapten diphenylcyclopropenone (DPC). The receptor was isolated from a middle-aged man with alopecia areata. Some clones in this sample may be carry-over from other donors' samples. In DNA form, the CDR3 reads TGTGCTAGCAGCGAACAGGGCCGGGGCCAAGAGACCCAGTACTTC. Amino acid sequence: CASSEQGRGQETQYF.